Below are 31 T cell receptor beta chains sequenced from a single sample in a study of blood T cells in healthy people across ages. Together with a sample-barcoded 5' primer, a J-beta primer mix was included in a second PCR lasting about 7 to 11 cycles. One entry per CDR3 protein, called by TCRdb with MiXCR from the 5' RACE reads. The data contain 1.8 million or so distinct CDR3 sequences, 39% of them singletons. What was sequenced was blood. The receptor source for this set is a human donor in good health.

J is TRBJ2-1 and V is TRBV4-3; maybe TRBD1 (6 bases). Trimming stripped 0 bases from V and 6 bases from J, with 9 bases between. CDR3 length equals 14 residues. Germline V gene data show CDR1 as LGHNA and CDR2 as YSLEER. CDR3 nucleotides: TGCGCCAGCAGCCAAGAGTTACAGGGCAATGAGCAGTTCTTC. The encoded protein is CASSQELQGNEQFF.

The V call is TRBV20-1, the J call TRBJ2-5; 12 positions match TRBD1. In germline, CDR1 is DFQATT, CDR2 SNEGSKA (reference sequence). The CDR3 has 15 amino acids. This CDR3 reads CSPGQGASRGETQYF. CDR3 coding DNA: TGCAGCCCGGGACAGGGGGCGTCGCGTGGAGAGACCCAGTACTTC.

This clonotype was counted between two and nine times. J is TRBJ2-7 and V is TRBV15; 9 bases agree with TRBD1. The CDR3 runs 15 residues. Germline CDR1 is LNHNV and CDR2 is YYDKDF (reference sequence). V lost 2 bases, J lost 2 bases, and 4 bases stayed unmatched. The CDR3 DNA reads TGTGCCACCAGCAGACAGACAGGGGGTACCTACGAGCAGTACTTC. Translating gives CATSRQTGGTYEQYF.

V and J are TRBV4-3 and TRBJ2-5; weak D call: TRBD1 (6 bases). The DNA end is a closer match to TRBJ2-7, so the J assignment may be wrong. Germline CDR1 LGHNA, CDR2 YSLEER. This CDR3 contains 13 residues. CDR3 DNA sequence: TGCGCCAGCAGCCAAGAGGCAGGGGTCGAGCAGTACTTC. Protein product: CASSQEAGVEQYF.

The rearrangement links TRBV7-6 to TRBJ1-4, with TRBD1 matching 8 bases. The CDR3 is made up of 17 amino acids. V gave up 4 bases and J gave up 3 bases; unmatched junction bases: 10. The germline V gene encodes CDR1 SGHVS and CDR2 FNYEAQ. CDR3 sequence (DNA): TGTGCCAGCAGCTATATGCCCCCGACAGGGGCTAATGAAAAACTGTTTTTT. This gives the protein CASSYMPPTGANEKLFF.

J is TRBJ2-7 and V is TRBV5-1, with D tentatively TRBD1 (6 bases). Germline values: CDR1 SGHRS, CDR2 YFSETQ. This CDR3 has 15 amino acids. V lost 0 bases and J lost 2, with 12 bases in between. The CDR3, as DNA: TGCGCCAGCAGCTTGGCCGCCGGGACACCCTACGAGCAGTACTTC. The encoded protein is CASSLAAGTPYEQYF.

DNA of the CDR3: TGTGCCAGCAGCTCCAATCGGAACACCATATATTTT. Protein: CASSSNRNTIYF. The chain joins TRBV7-9 to TRBJ1-3; D call uncertain. The CDR3 is 12 residues long. The germline V gene has CDR1 SEHNR and CDR2 FQNEAQ (reference sequence). Between the trimmed V and J ends, which lost 4 bases and 7 bases, there was a span of 8 bases.

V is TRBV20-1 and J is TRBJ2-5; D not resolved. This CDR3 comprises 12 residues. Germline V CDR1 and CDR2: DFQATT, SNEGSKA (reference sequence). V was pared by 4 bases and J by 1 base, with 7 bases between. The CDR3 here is CSANRPQETQYF. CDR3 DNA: TGCAGTGCTAACCGCCCCCAAGAGACCCAGTACTTC.

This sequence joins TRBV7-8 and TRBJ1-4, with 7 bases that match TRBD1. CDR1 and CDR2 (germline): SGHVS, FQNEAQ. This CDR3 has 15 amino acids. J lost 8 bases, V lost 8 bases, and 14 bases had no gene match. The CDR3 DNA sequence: TGTGCCAGCGGACTCCAAGCGACAGGGCGGGAAAAACTGTTTTTT. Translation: CASGLQATGREKLFF.

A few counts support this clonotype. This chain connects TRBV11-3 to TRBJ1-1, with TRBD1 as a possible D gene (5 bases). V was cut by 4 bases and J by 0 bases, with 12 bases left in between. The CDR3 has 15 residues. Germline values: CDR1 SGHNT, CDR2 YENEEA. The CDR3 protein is CASSSRDGMNTEAFF. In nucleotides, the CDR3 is TGTGCCAGCAGCTCCCGGGACGGCATGAACACTGAAGCTTTCTTT. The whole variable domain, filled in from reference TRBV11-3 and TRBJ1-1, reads EAGVVQSPRYKIIEKKQPVAFWCNPISGHNTLYWYLQNLGQGPELLIRYENEEAVDDSQLPKDRFSAERLKGVDSTLKIQPAELGDSAVYLCASSSRDGMNTEAFFGQGTRLTVV.

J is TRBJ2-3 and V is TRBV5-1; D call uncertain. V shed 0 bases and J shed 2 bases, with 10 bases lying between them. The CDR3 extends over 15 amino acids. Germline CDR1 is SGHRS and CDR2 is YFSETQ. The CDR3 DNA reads TGCGCCAGCAGCTTGGGCGGCTCCACCACAGATACGCAGTATTTT. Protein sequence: CASSLGGSTTDTQYF.

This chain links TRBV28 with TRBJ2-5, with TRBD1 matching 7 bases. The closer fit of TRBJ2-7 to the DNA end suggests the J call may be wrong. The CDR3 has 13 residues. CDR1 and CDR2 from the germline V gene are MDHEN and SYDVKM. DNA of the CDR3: TGTGCCAGCAGCCAAGGGGGCACGAACGAGCAGTACTTC. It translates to CASSQGGTNEQYF.

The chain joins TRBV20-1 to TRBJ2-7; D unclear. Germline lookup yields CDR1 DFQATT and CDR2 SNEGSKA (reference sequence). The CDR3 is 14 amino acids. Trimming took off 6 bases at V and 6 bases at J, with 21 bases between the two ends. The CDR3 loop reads CSAPAVGRVGEQYF. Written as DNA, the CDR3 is TGCAGTGCCCCCGCGGTAGGCCGGGTTGGCGAGCAGTACTTC.

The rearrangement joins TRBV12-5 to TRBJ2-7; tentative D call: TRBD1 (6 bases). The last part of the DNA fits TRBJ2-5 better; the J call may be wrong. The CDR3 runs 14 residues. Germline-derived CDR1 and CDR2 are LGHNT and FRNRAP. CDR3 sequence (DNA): TGTGCTAGTGGTTTATCAGGGGCGAAAGAGACCCAGTACTTC. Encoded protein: CASGLSGAKETQYF.

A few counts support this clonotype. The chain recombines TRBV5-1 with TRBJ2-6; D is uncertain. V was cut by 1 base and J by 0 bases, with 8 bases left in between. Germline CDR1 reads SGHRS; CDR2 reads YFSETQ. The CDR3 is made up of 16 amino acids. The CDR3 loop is CASSLNSFSGANVLTF. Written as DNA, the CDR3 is TGCGCCAGCAGCTTGAATTCCTTCTCTGGGGCCAACGTCCTGACTTTC.

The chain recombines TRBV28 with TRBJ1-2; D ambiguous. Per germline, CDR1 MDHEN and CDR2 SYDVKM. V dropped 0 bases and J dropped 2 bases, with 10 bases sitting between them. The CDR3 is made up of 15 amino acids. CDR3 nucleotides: TGTGCCAGCAGTTTATGGCAGTTACGGAACTATGGCTACACCTTC. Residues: CASSLWQLRNYGYTF.

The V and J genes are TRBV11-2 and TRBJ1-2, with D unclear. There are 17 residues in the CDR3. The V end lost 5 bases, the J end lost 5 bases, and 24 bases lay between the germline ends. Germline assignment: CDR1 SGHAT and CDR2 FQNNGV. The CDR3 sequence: CASSQASLSAHQYGYTF. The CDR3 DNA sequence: TGTGCCAGCAGCCAAGCCTCATTATCTGCGCACCAATATGGCTACACCTTC.

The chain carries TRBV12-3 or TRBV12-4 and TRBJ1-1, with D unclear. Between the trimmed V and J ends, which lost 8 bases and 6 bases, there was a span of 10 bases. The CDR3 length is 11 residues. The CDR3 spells CASPSSPEAFF. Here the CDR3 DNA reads TGTGCCAGCCCCTCTAGCCCTGAAGCTTTCTTT.

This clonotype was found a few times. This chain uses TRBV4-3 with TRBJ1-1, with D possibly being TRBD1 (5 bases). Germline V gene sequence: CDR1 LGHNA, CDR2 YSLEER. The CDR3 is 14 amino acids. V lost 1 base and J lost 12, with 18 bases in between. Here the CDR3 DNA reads TGCGCCAGCAGCCAAGGCGGGCAGGGTGCCGCGACTTTCTTT. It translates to CASSQGGQGAATFF.

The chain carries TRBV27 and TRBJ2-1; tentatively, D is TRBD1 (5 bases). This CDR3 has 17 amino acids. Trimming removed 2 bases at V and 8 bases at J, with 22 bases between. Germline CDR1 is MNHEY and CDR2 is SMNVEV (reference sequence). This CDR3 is CASSLRGGQVGRYEQFF. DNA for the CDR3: TGTGCCAGCAGTTTAAGGGGTGGGCAGGTCGGTAGGTATGAGCAGTTCTTC.

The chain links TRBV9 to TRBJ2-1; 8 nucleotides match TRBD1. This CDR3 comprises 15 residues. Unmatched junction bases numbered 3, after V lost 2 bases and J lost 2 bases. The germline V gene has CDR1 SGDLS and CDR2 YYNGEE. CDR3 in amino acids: CASSVTGVPYNEQFF. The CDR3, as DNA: TGTGCCAGCAGCGTGACAGGGGTCCCCTACAATGAGCAGTTCTTC.

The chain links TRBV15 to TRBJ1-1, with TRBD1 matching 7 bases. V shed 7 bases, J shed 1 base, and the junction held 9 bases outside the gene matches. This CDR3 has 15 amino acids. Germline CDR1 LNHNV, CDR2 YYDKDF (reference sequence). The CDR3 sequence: CATTVKDRSNTEAFF. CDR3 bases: TGTGCCACCACCGTCAAGGACAGGTCGAACACTGAAGCTTTCTTT.

The DNA for the CDR3 is TGCGCCAGCAGCGGTCGACAGGGAGTCCCCCCGTGCACCTTC. Translated, it gives CASSGRQGVPPCTF. The J gene is TRBJ1-2, the V gene TRBV5-1, with 7 bases fitting TRBD1. V dropped 4 bases and J dropped 13; count of bases not matched to a gene: 16. From germline, CDR1 is SGHRS and CDR2 YFSETQ. The CDR3 has 14 amino acids. Looking up the rest from reference TRBV5-1 and TRBJ1-2 gives the full variable domain: KAGVTQTPRYLIKTRGQQVTLSCSPISGHRSVSWYQQTPGQGLQFLFEYFSETQRNKGNFPGRFSGRQFSNSRSEMNVSTLELGDSALYLCASSGRQGVPPCTFGSGTRLTVV.

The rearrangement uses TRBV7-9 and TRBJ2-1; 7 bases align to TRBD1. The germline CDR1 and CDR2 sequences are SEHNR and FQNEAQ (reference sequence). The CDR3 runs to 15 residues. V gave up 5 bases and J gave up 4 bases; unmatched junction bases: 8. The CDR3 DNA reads TGTGCCAGCAGCGAACCGGGACAGTTGTACAATGAGCAGTTCTTC. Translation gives CASSEPGQLYNEQFF.

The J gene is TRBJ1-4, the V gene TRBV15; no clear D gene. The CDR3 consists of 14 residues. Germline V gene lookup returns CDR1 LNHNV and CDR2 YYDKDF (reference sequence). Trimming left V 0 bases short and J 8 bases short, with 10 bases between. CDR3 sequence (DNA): TGTGCCACCAGCAGAGATTTAGGGCCGGAAAAACTGTTTTTT. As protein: CATSRDLGPEKLFF. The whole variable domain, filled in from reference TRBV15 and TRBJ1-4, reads DAMVIQNPRYQVTQFGKPVTLSCSQTLNHNVMYWYQQKSSQAPKLLFHYYDKDFNNEADTPDNFQSRRPNTSFCFLDIRSPGLGDTAMYLCATSRDLGPEKLFFGSGTQLSVL.

CDR3: CASASYGTRGSPLHF. In DNA form, the CDR3 reads TGTGCCAGCGCCTCCTACGGGACAAGGGGTTCACCCCTCCACTTT. The chain couples TRBV28 to TRBJ1-6; possible D gene TRBD1, 6 bases. This CDR3 has 15 residues. V was cut by 8 bases and J by 9 bases, with 20 bases left in between. The germline gives CDR1 MDHEN, CDR2 SYDVKM. Variable domain in full (rest from reference TRBV28 and TRBJ1-6): DVKVTQSSRYLVKRTGEKVFLECVQDMDHENMFWYRQDPGLGLRLIYFSYDVKMKEKGDIPEGYSVSREKKERFSLILESASTNQTSMYLCASASYGTRGSPLHFGNGTRLTVT.

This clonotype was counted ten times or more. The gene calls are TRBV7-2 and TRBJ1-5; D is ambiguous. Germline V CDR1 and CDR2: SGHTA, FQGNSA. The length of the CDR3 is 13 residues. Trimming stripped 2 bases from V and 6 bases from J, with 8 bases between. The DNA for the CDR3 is TGTGCCAGCAGCTTATCTTGGGGTCAGCCCCAGCATTTT. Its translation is CASSLSWGQPQHF.

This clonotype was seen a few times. The CDR3 nucleotides read TGTGCCAGCAGTTCCCTTGGGGCCACGGAATACGAGCAGTACTTC. Protein sequence: CASSSLGATEYEQYF. This sequence joins TRBV6-6 and TRBJ2-7, with a weak D call TRBD1 (5 bases). CDR3 size: 15 residues. In germline, CDR1 is MNHNY, CDR2 SVGAGI (reference sequence). The ends were cut back, 4 bases at V and 4 bases at J, with 17 bases in the middle.

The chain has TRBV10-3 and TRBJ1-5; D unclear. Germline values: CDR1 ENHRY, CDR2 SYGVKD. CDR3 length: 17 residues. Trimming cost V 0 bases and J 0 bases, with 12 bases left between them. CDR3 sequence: CAISESIGPSSNQPQHF. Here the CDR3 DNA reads TGTGCCATCAGTGAGTCAATCGGGCCGTCTAGCAATCAGCCCCAGCATTTT.

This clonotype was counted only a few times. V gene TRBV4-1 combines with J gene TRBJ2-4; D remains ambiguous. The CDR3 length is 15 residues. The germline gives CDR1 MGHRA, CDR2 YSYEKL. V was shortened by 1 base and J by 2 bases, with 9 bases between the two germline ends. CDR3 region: CASSQAPGSKNIQYF. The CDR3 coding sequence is TGCGCCAGCAGCCAAGCGCCGGGTTCCAAAAACATTCAGTACTTC.

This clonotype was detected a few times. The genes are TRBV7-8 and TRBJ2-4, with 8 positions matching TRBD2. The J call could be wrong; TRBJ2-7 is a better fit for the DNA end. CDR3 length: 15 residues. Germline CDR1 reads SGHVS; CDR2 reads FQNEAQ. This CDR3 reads CASSSYSGAAYEQYF. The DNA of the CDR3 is TGTGCCAGCAGCTCCTATAGCGGGGCTGCCTACGAGCAGTACTTC.